This T cell receptor beta chain emerged from a study of CD8 T cells in Susac syndrome. Broader study findings: Individuals included in the TCR sequencing and HLA analysis were acknowledged by the study to be relatively few in number.

An amount of RNA that ranged from about 0.45 to 1 ug was reverse transcribed with random hexamers. The immunoSEQ assay covered 54 Vbeta and 13 Jbeta segments for CDR3. TCRdb analysed the immunoSEQ multiplex PCR reads with MiXCR anew, one entry per CDR3 protein. This table holds 100,000 or so distinct CDR3 sequences, roughly 90% found once. Healthy donors matched for age and sex were used as controls. FACS was used to enrich TEMRA cells, whereas the CD8+ and CD4+ T cells were obtained by negative isolation. With regard to this clonotype: What it binds is unknown.

This CDR3 region has 11 residues. Per germline, CDR1 SGHRS and CDR2 YFSETQ. V was shortened by 4 bases and J by 7 bases, with 6 bases between the two germline ends. The receptor comes from a human donor in good health. The V call is TRBV5-1, the J call TRBJ2-1, with D uncertain. Material for sequencing was CD8+ T cells from PBMCs. The CDR3 sequence: CASSEDNEQFF. DNA of the CDR3: TGCGCCAGCAGCGAAGATAATGAGCAGTTCTTC.